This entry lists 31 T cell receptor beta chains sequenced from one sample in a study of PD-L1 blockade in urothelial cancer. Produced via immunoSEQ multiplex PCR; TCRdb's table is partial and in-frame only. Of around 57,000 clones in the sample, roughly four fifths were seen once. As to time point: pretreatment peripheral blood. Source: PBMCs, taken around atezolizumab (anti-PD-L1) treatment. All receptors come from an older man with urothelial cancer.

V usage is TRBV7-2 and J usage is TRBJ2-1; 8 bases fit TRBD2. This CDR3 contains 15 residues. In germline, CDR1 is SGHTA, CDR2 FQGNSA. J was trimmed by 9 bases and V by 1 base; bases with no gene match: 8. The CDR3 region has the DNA TGTGCCAGCAGCTTAGTCAGCGGGAGCGGTGGTGAGCAGTTCTTC. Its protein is CASSLVSGSGGEQFF.

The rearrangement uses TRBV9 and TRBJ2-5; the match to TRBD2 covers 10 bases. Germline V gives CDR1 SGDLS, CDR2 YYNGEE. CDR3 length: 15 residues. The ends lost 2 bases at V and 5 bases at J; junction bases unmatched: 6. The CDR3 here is CASSVSSGSGETQYF. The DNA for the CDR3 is TGTGCCAGCAGCGTGTCTAGCGGGAGCGGTGAGACCCAGTACTTC.

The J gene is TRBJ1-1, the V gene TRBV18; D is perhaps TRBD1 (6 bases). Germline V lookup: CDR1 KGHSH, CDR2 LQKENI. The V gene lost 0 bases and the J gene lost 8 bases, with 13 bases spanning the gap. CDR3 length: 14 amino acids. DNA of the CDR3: TGTGCCAGCTCACCACCTGACAGGCCGCGGGAAGCTTTCTTT. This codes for CASSPPDRPREAFF.

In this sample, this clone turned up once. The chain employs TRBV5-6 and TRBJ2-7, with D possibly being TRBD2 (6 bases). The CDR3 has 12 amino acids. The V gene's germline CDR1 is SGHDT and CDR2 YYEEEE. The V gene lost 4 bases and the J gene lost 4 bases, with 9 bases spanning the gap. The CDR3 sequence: CASSKDYYEQYF. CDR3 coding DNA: TGTGCCAGCAGCAAGGACTATTACGAGCAGTACTTC. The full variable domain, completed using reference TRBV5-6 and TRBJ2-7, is DAGVTQSPTHLIKTRGQQVTLRCSPKSGHDTVSWYQQALGQGPQFIFQYYEEEERQRGNFPDRFSGHQFPNYSSELNVNALLLGDSALYLCASSKDYYEQYFGPGTRLTVT.

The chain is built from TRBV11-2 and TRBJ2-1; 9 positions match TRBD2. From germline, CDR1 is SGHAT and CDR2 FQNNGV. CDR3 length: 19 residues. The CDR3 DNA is TGTGCAGGTTCTGGGGGGGCTAGCGGGACTGAACGTTCTTGGTATGAGCAGTTCTTC. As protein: CAGSGGASGTERSWYEQFF.

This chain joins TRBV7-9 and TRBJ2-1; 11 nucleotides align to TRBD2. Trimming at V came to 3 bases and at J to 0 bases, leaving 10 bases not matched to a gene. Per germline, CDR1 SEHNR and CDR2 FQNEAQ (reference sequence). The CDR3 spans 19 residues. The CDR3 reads CASSLGLAVKSSSYNEQFF. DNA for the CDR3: TGTGCCAGCAGCTTGGGACTAGCGGTAAAGTCCAGCTCCTACAATGAGCAGTTCTTC.

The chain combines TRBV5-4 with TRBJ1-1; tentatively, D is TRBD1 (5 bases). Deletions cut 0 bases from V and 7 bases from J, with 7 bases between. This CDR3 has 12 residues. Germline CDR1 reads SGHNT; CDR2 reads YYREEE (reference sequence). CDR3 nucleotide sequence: TGTGCCAGCAGCTTGGAGGGGTTTGAAGCTTTCTTT. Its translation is CASSLEGFEAFF.

The CDR3 DNA reads as TGTGCCAGCAGCCAAGAACCAGCGGGAGTTGGTGAGCAGTTCTTC. Translating it yields CASSQEPAGVGEQFF. The chain employs TRBV4-2 and TRBJ2-1, with TRBD2 matching over 8 bases. Germline CDR1 is LGHNA and CDR2 is YNFKEQ. This CDR3 has 15 residues. Trimming at V came to 0 bases and at J to 9 bases, leaving 7 bases not matched to a gene.

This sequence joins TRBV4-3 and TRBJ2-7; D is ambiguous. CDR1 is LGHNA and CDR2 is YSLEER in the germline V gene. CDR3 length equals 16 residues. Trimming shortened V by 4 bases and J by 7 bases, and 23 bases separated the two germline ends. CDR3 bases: TGCGCCAGCAGCCGAGCGTTACCAGACCGCGCCAATGAGCAGTACTTC. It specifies CASSRALPDRANEQYF.

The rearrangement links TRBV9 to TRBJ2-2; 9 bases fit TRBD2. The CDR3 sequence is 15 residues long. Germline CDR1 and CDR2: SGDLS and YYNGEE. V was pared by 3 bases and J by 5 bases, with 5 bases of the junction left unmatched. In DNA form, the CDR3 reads TGTGCCAGCAGCGGTTTAGCGGGAGAAACCGGGGAGCTGTTTTTT. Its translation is CASSGLAGETGELFF. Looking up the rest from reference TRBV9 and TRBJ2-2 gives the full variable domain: DSGVTQTPKHLITATGQRVTLRCSPRSGDLSVYWYQQSLDQGLQFLIQYYNGEERAKGNILERFSAQQFPDLHSELNLSSLELGDSALYFCASSGLAGETGELFFGEGSRLTVL.

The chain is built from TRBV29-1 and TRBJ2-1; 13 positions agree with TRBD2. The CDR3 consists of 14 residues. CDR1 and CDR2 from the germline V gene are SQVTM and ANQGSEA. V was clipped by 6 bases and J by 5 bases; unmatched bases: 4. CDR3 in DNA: TGCAGCGTCCCGACTAGCGGGGGGAACAATGAGCAGTTCTTC. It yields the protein CSVPTSGGNNEQFF.

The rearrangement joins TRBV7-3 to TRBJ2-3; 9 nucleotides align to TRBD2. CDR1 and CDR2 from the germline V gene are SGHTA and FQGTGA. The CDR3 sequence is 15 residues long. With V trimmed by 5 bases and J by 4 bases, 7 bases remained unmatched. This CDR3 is CASSASGTSPDTQYF. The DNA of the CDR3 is TGTGCCAGCAGCGCATCCGGGACTAGCCCAGATACGCAGTATTTT.

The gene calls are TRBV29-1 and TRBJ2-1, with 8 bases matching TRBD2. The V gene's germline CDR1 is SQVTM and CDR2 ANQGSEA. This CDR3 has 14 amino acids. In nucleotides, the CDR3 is TGCGGTTCATCGGGGGGGGGCACCTACAATGAGCAGTTCTTC. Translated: CGSSGGGTYNEQFF.

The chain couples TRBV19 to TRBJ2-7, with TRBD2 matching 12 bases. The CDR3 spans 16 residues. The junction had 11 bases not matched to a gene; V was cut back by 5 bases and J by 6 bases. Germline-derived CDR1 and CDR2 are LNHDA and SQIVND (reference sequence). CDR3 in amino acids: CASSDTSGRIFGEQYF. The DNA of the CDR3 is TGTGCCAGTAGTGATACTAGCGGGAGGATCTTTGGCGAGCAGTACTTC.

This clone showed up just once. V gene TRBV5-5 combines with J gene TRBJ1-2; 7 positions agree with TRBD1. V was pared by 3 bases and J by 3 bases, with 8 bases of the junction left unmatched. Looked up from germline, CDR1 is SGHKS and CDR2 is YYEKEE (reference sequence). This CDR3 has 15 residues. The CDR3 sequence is CASSSGQANYYGYTF. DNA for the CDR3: TGTGCCAGCAGCTCCGGACAGGCTAATTACTATGGCTACACCTTC.

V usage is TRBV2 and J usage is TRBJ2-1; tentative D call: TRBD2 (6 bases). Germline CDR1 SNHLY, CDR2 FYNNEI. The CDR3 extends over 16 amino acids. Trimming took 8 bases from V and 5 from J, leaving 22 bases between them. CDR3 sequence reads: CASSMEWGRINNEQFF. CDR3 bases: TGTGCCAGCTCCATGGAATGGGGGAGGATCAACAATGAGCAGTTCTTC.

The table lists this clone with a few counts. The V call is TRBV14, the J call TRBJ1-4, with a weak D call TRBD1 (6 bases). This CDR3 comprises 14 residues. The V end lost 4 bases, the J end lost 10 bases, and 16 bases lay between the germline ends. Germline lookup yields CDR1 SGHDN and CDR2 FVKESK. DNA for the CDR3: TGTGCCAGCAGCCCCACCGGGGGGGCGGTAAAACTGTTTTTT. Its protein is CASSPTGGAVKLFF.

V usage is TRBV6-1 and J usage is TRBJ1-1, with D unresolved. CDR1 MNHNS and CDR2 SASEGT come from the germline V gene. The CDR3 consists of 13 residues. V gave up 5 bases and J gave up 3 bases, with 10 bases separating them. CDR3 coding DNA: TGTGCCAGCAGTCCAGAGGGTCACACTGAAGCTTTCTTT. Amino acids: CASSPEGHTEAFF.

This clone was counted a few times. The chain's CDR3 is CAIMTSGSNEQFF. Here the CDR3 DNA reads TGTGCCATCATGACTAGCGGGTCAAATGAGCAGTTCTTC. V is TRBV10-3 and J is TRBJ2-1, with 10 positions matching TRBD2. This CDR3 has 13 amino acids. V dropped 7 bases and J dropped 7; count of bases not matched to a gene: 4. From germline, CDR1 is ENHRY and CDR2 SYGVKD.

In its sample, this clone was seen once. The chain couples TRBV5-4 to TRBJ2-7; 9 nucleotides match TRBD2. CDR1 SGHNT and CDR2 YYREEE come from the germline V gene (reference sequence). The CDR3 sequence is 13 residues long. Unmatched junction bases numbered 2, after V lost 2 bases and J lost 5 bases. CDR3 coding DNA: TGTGCCAGCAGCTTTGCGGGAGGGAACGAGCAGTACTTC. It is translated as CASSFAGGNEQYF.

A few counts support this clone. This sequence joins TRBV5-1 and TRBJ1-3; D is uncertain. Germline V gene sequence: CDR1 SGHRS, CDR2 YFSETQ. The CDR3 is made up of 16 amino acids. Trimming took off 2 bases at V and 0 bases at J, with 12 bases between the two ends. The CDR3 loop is CASSLTGRGSGNTIYF. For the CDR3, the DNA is TGCGCCAGCAGCTTAACCGGACGGGGCTCTGGAAACACCATATATTTT.

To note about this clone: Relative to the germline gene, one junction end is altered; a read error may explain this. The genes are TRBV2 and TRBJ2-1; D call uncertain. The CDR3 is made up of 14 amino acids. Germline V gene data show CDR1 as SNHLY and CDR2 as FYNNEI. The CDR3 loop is CACSPKSSYNEQFF. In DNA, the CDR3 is TGTGCCTGCAGCCCGAAGAGCTCCTACAATGAGCAGTTCTTC.

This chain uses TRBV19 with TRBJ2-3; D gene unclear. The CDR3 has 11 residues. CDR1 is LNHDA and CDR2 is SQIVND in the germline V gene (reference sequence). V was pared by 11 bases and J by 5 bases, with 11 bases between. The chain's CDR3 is CASGLGDTQYF. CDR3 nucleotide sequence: TGTGCCTCTGGGCTGGGAGATACGCAGTATTTT.

CDR3 nucleotide sequence: TGTGCCAGCAGCTTGGTGGGGGGGGATGGCTACACCTTC. Protein product: CASSLVGGDGYTF. The rearrangement links TRBV5-6 to TRBJ1-2; a possible D gene is TRBD1 (5 bases). This CDR3 spans 13 amino acids. Trimming took 0 bases from V and 6 from J, leaving 9 bases between them. The germline gives CDR1 SGHDT, CDR2 YYEEEE.

The CDR3 sequence: CASSSPGLAADNEQFF. The CDR3 coding sequence is TGTGCCAGCAGTTCCCCCGGACTAGCGGCGGACAATGAGCAGTTCTTC. The V gene is TRBV28, the J gene TRBJ2-1, with TRBD2 matching 10 bases. With 4 bases clipped from V and 5 bases from J, the junction kept 8 bases outside the gene matches. From germline, CDR1 is MDHEN and CDR2 SYDVKM. There are 16 residues in the CDR3.

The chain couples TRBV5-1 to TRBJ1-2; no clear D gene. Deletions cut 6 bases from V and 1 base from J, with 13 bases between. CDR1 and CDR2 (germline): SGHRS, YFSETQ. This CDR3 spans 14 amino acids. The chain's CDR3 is CASKYTSGNYGYTF. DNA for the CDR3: TGCGCCAGCAAGTATACCAGCGGTAACTATGGCTACACCTTC.

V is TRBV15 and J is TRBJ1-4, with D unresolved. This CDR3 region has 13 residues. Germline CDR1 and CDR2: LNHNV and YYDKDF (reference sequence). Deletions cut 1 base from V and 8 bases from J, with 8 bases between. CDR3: CATSRVLGEKLFF. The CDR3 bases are TGTGCCACCAGCAGAGTACTAGGAGAAAAACTGTTTTTT.

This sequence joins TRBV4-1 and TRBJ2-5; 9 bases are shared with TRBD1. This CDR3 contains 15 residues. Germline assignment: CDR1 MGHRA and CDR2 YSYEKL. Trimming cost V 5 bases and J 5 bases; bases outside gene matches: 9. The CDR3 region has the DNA TGCGCCAGCAGCGATGCGGACAGGGGTATCGAGACCCAGTACTTC. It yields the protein CASSDADRGIETQYF.

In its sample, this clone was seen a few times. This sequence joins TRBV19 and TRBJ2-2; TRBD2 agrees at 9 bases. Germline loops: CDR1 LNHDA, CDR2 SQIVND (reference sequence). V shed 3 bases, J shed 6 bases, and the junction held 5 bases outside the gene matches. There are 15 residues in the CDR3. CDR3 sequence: CASSISGRGAGELFF. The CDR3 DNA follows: TGTGCCAGTAGTATTAGCGGGAGAGGCGCCGGGGAGCTGTTTTTT.

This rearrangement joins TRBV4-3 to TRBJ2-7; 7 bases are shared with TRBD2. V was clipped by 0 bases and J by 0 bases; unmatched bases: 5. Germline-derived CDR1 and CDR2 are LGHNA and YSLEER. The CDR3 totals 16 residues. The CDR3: CASSQEASGRSYEQYF. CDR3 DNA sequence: TGCGCCAGCAGCCAAGAGGCTAGCGGCCGCTCCTACGAGCAGTACTTC.

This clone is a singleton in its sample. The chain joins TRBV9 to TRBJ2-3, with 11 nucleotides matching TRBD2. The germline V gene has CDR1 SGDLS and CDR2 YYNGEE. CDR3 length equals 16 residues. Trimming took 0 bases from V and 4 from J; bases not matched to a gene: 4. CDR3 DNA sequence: TGTGCCAGCAGCGTAGCTAGCGGGAGGAGCCCAGATACGCAGTATTTT. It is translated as CASSVASGRSPDTQYF.